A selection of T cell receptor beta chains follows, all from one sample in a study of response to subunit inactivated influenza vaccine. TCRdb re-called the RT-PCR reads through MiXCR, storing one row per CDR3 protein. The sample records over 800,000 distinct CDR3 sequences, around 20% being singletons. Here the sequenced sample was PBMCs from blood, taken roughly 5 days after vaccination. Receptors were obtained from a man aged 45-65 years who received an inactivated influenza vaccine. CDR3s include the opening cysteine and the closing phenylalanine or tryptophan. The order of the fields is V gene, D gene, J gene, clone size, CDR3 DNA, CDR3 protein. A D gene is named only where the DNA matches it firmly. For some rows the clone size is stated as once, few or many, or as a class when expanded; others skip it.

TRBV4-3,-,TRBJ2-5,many,TGCGCCAGCAGCCAACAGGGGCTACAAGAGACCCAGTACTTC,CASSQQGLQETQYF
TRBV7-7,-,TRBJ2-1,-,TGTGCTAGCAGCTTTAATTTTGGCGACAATGAGCAGTTCTTC,CASSFNFGDNEQFF
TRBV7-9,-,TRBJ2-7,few,TGTGCCAGCAGGGGGCAGACAGGTGGCCCTGGTGAGCAGTACTTC,CASRGQTGGPGEQYF
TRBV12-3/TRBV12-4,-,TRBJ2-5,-,TGTGCCAGCAGTCCAGAAGACGCATCAGGGGAGCGCGAGACCCAGTACTTC,CASSPEDASGERETQYF
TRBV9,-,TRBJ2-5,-,TGTGCCAGCAGCGTACAACAGCAAGAGACCCAGTACTTC,CASSVQQQETQYF
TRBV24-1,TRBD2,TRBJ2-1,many,TGTGCCACCAGTGATTTCGGCGGGGGGGCCGAGAATGAGCAGTTCTTC,CATSDFGGGAENEQFF
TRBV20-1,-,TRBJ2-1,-,TGCAGTGCTGGACAGCCCAATGAGCAGTTCTTC,CSAGQPNEQFF
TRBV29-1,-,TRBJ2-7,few,TGCAGCGTTGAACCCCCAGGGGCCTACGAGCAGTACTTC,CSVEPPGAYEQYF
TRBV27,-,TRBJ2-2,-,TGTGCCAGCACCCTGGGAACGAACACCGGGGAGCTGTTTTTT,CASTLGTNTGELFF
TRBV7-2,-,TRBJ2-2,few,TGTGCCAGCAGCTTAGCCCGGCCGAACACCGGGGAGCTGTTTTTT,CASSLARPNTGELFF
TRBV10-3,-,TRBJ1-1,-,TGTGCCATCAGTGAGTCCCGGGGAAACACTGAAGCTTTCTTT,CAISESRGNTEAFF
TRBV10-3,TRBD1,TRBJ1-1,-,TGTGCCATCAGTGAGACACGGTGGGCGACAGGGGAAGCTTTCTTT,CAISETRWATGEAFF
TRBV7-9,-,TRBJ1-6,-,TGTGCCAGCAGCTTTGCGAACCGGGGTTCACCCCTCCACTTT,CASSFANRGSPLHF
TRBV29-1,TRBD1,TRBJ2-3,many,TGCAGCGTTGAGGGGGCGACAGGGGGCACAGATACGCAGTATTTT,CSVEGATGGTDTQYF
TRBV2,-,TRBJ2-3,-,TGTGCCAGCGAGCGAGGAACAGGACCAGATACGCAGTATTTT,CASERGTGPDTQYF
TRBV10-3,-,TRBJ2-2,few,TGTGCCATCAGAGAGAACACCGGGGAGCTGTTTTTT,CAIRENTGELFF
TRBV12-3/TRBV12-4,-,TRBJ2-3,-,TGTGCCAGCAGTCCCCGCACTAGGGGGGATCAGTATTTT,CASSPRTRGDQYF
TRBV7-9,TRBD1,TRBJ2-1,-,TGTGCCAGCAGCTTAAGCCAGGGGGCAGGCAATGAGCAGTTCTTC,CASSLSQGAGNEQFF
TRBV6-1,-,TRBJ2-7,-,TGTGCCAGCAGAGAGGACGGGAGCTCCTACGAGCAGTACTTC,CASREDGSSYEQYF
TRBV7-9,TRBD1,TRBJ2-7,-,TGTGCCAGCAGCTTAGCTGTGGACAGGGGCTACGAGCAGTACTTC,CASSLAVDRGYEQYF
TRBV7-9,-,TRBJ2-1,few,TGTGCCAGCAGCAATGACGTCATTCTTCACAATGAGCAGTTCTTC,CASSNDVILHNEQFF
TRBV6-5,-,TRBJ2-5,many,TGTGCCAGCAGTTACTCTGGGGGATTGTTAGAGACCCAGTACTTC,CASSYSGGLLETQYF
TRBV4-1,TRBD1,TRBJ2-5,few,TGCGCCAGCAGCCAGGGCCCGGGACAGGACCAAGAGACCCAGTACTTC,CASSQGPGQDQETQYF
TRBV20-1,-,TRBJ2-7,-,TGCAGTGCTAGAGAGGTACAGGACGAATTGTACGAGCAGTACTTC,CSAREVQDELYEQYF
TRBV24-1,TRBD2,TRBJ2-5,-,TGTGCCACCAGTGATTTCGGGACTAGCGAGCAAGAGACCCAGTACTTC,CATSDFGTSEQETQYF
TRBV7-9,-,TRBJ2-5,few,TGTGCCAGCAGCTTATCTAGATTGGAGACCCAGTACTTC,CASSLSRLETQYF
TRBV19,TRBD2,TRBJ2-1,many,TGTGCCAGTAGCCCGGGACTAGCCTACAATGAGCAGTTCTTC,CASSPGLAYNEQFF
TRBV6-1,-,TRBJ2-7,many,TGTGCCAGCATGGTACGGGCTAGCTCCTACGAGCAGTACTTC,CASMVRASSYEQYF
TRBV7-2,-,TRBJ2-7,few,TGTGCCAGCAGCTTAGTCGGCCGGGACTGGGACGAGCAGTACTTC,CASSLVGRDWDEQYF
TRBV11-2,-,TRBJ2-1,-,TGTGCCAGCAGCTTAGTTCGACGGAGTTGGGAGCAGTTCTTC,CASSLVRRSWEQFF
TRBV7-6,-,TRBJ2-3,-,TGTGCCAGCAGACCGTACAGCCCAGATACGCAGTATTTT,CASRPYSPDTQYF
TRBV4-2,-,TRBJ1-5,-,TGTGCCAGCAGCCAATGGACAACCGACCAGCCCCAGCATTTT,CASSQWTTDQPQHF